A single sample gave rise to the 21 T cell receptor beta chains below, sequenced in a study of OX40 agonist ivuxolimab in advanced cancers. The method was immunoSEQ multiplex PCR; TCRdb's version includes in-frame clones alone and lacks a portion of them. The table records more than 40,000 clones, 82% of them present only once. Source: CD4+ or CD8+ T cells sorted from blood, taken in a trial of the OX40 agonist ivuxolimab. Every receptor here comes from an adult with an advanced solid tumor such as melanoma, head and neck, liver or kidney cancer.

In the case of this clone: Other DNA variants within this sample encode the same CDR3. The rearrangement joins TRBV5-1 to TRBJ1-6; D possibly corresponds to TRBD1 (6 bases). Trimming took off 0 bases at V and 7 bases at J, with 8 bases between the two ends. The length of the CDR3 is 14 residues. Germline V gene sequence: CDR1 SGHRS, CDR2 YFSETQ. CDR3 sequence (DNA): TGCGCCAGCAGCTTGGAAGGGGGGAATTCACCCCTCCACTTT. Its translation is CASSLEGGNSPLHF.

This chain joins TRBV7-2 and TRBJ2-3, with TRBD2 identical over 11 bases. The CDR3 covers 17 residues. J was trimmed by 0 bases and V by 3 bases; bases with no gene match: 5. CDR1 is SGHTA and CDR2 is FQGNSA in the germline V gene. The CDR3 loop is CASSFTSGGASTDTQYF. DNA for the CDR3: TGTGCCAGCAGCTTTACTAGCGGGGGAGCTAGCACAGATACGCAGTATTTT.

V gene TRBV29-1 combines with J gene TRBJ2-2; no firm D call. The CDR3 is made up of 14 amino acids. Trimming took 5 bases from V and 0 from J, leaving 10 bases between them. Germline lookup yields CDR1 SQVTM and CDR2 ANQGSEA. CDR3 bases: TGCAGCGTTCAGACAAATGCGAACACCGGGGAGCTGTTTTTT. Protein: CSVQTNANTGELFF.

The chain joins TRBV7-8 to TRBJ1-1; TRBD1 is a possible D gene (6 bases). There are 15 residues in the CDR3. Germline values: CDR1 SGHVS, CDR2 FQNEAQ. V was pared by 5 bases and J by 0 bases, with 13 bases between. The CDR3 nucleotides are TGTGCCAGCAGCCGACAGGTCCTTATGAACACTGAAGCTTTCTTT. Residues: CASSRQVLMNTEAFF.

V usage is TRBV11-2 and J usage is TRBJ2-1; 10 nucleotides match TRBD2. The CDR3 extends over 15 amino acids. J gave up 10 bases and V 5 bases, and 11 bases lay outside the gene matches. From germline, CDR1 is SGHAT and CDR2 FQNNGV. The CDR3 DNA follows: TGTGCCAGCAGCAAGCGGGGGGGCCAATCTCAAGAGCAGTTCTTC. Amino acids: CASSKRGGQSQEQFF. Drawing the rest from reference TRBV11-2 and TRBJ2-1, the complete variable domain is EAGVAQSPRYKIIEKRQSVAFWCNPISGHATLYWYQQILGQGPKLLIQFQNNGVVDDSQLPKDRFSAERLKGVDSTLKIQPAKLEDSAVYLCASSKRGGQSQEQFFGPGTRLTVL.

The J gene is TRBJ1-5, the V gene TRBV7-2; TRBD1 aligns across 7 bases. CDR3 size: 15 residues. Trimming removed 5 bases from V and 2 bases from J; junction bases left unmatched: 6. From germline, CDR1 is SGHTA and CDR2 FQGNSA. CDR3 sequence: CASSQGQVGNQPQHF. For the CDR3, the DNA is TGTGCCAGCAGCCAAGGACAGGTTGGCAATCAGCCCCAGCATTTT.

The V and J genes are TRBV7-6 and TRBJ2-5; a weak D match, TRBD2 (5 bases). Germline V gene lookup returns CDR1 SGHVS and CDR2 FNYEAQ. The CDR3 runs 15 residues. V was shortened by 5 bases and J by 4 bases, with 17 bases between the two germline ends. CDR3 protein: CASSDPRVLGETQYF. The DNA for the CDR3 is TGTGCCAGCAGCGACCCGAGGGTACTCGGAGAGACCCAGTACTTC.

This clone was found once. V and J are TRBV19 and TRBJ2-5; D is possibly TRBD1 (5 bases). Germline V gene lookup returns CDR1 LNHDA and CDR2 SQIVND (reference sequence). The CDR3 spans 14 residues. V was clipped by 5 bases and J by 5 bases, with 15 bases between them. The DNA of the CDR3 is TGTGCCAGTAGTCCAAGAGCAGGGATGGAGACCCAGTACTTC. This encodes CASSPRAGMETQYF.

Regarding this clone: This specimen includes other DNA sequences encoding the same CDR3. The chain employs TRBV7-9 and TRBJ2-2; 11 bases map to TRBD2. The germline CDR1 and CDR2 sequences are SEHNR and FQNEAQ (reference sequence). J gave up 9 bases and V 3 bases, and 3 bases lay outside the gene matches. The CDR3 covers 14 residues. CDR3: CASSLLAGGRELFF. The DNA of the CDR3 is TGTGCCAGCAGCTTGCTAGCGGGGGGTCGGGAGCTGTTTTTT.

CDR3 nucleotide sequence: TGTGCCAGCAGTCTGACAGGGGGCGGTAATGGCTACACCTTC. Its translation is CASSLTGGGNGYTF. The V and J genes are TRBV28 and TRBJ1-2, with TRBD1 matching 10 bases. This CDR3 contains 14 residues. Unmatched junction bases numbered 6, after V lost 5 bases and J lost 6 bases. CDR1 MDHEN and CDR2 SYDVKM come from the germline V gene.

The chain recombines TRBV5-4 with TRBJ1-1, with D perhaps matching TRBD1 (5 bases). Looked up from germline, CDR1 is SGHNT and CDR2 is YYREEE (reference sequence). The CDR3 is 15 residues long. V dropped 4 bases and J dropped 1 base, with 14 bases sitting between them. The CDR3 sequence is CASSQTDTGNTEAFF. For the CDR3, the DNA is TGTGCCAGCAGCCAGACGGATACAGGGAACACTGAAGCTTTCTTT.

The chain joins TRBV6-5 to TRBJ1-6, with D perhaps matching TRBD1 (5 bases). Germline V lookup: CDR1 MNHEY, CDR2 SVGAGI. Trimming took 9 bases from V and 10 from J, leaving 19 bases between them. The CDR3 has 14 residues. CDR3 loop: CASTAGQGRSPLHF. The CDR3, as DNA: TGTGCCAGTACAGCCGGACAAGGCAGGTCACCCCTCCACTTT.

V is TRBV19 and J is TRBJ1-2, with a possible D match to TRBD1 (6 bases). From germline, CDR1 is LNHDA and CDR2 SQIVND (reference sequence). There are 15 residues in the CDR3. The V end was cut by 3 bases, the J end by 1 base, with 12 bases between. The DNA for the CDR3 is TGTGCCAGTAGTATGGGCAACAGGGATAACTATGGCTACACCTTC. Its protein is CASSMGNRDNYGYTF.

This chain connects TRBV5-4 to TRBJ2-5; D gene uncertain. The CDR3 runs to 13 residues. Trimming removed 4 bases from V and 2 bases from J, with 9 bases in between. CDR1 is SGHNT, CDR2 YYREEE, per germline (reference sequence). DNA of the CDR3: TGTGCCAGCAGCGTGACACAGCAAGAGACCCAGTACTTC. Residues: CASSVTQQETQYF.

The rearrangement links TRBV10-3 to TRBJ1-2, with D hard to call. The germline V gene encodes CDR1 ENHRY and CDR2 SYGVKD. There are 14 residues in the CDR3. V lost 5 bases to trimming and J lost 8 bases, with 18 bases between them. The CDR3 DNA sequence: TGTGCCATCAGTCCGGCCGGAGGAGGTTGGGGCTACACCTTC. Protein sequence: CAISPAGGGWGYTF.

The J gene is TRBJ1-2, the V gene TRBV7-2, with 7 positions matching TRBD1. The CDR3 contains 17 residues. In germline, CDR1 is SGHTA, CDR2 FQGNSA. With 6 bases clipped from V and 3 bases from J, the junction kept 16 bases outside the gene matches. CDR3 protein: CASSRDRVPSRDYGYTF. The DNA of the CDR3 is TGTGCCAGCAGTCGTGACAGGGTCCCATCGAGGGACTATGGCTACACCTTC. Full variable domain (outside the CDR3, taken from reference TRBV7-2 and TRBJ1-2): GAGVSQSPSNKVTEKGKDVELRCDPISGHTALYWYRQSLGQGLEFLIYFQGNSAPDKSGLPSDRFSAERTGGSVSTLTIQRTQQEDSAVYLCASSRDRVPSRDYGYTFGSGTRLTVV.

The J gene is TRBJ2-1, the V gene TRBV5-1, with TRBD2 matching 9 bases. Germline V lookup: CDR1 SGHRS, CDR2 YFSETQ. V lost 2 bases and J lost 6; bases outside the gene matches: 6. The CDR3 is 15 residues long. Here the CDR3 reads CASSLLAGKVNEQFF. The CDR3 DNA reads TGCGCCAGCAGCTTACTAGCGGGTAAGGTCAATGAGCAGTTCTTC.

This chain joins TRBV19 and TRBJ1-6; TRBD1 agrees at 10 bases. This CDR3 is built from 15 residues. Trimming removed 8 bases from V and 10 bases from J; junction bases left unmatched: 11. In germline, CDR1 is LNHDA, CDR2 SQIVND (reference sequence). CDR3 DNA sequence: TGTGCCAGTCACCCTTTTGGGACAGGGGAATCACCCCTCCACTTT. As protein: CASHPFGTGESPLHF.

The chain is built from TRBV6-6 and TRBJ1-2, with TRBD1 as a possible D gene (5 bases). Germline V gives CDR1 MNHNY, CDR2 SVGAGI (reference sequence). The CDR3 runs 16 residues. The V and J ends lost 6 bases and 2 bases respectively, with 19 bases between them. The CDR3 sequence: CASSPGVGVENYGYTF. CDR3 nucleotides: TGTGCCAGCAGCCCGGGGGTTGGTGTCGAGAACTATGGCTACACCTTC.

This clone was counted once. This chain links TRBV10-3 with TRBJ2-5; 12 bases match TRBD1. The CDR3 covers 18 residues. Germline trimming cut 2 bases from V and 7 bases from J; bases unmatched to any gene: 14. Germline loops: CDR1 ENHRY, CDR2 SYGVKD. This CDR3 is CAISEDPRDRGPLGTQYF. CDR3 coding DNA: TGTGCCATCAGTGAGGACCCCCGGGACAGGGGGCCCCTCGGGACCCAGTACTTC.

This clone was observed a single time. The chain joins TRBV6-1 to TRBJ2-3, with D possibly matching TRBD2 (6 bases). Germline CDR1 is MNHNS and CDR2 is SASEGT. The CDR3 has 16 residues. The V end lost 1 base, the J end lost 3 bases, and 14 bases lay between the germline ends. CDR3 bases: TGTGCCAGCAGTGAAGTTCTGGGGGGAGTGACAGATACGCAGTATTTT. It translates to CASSEVLGGVTDTQYF.